The following is a T cell receptor beta chain sequence with its context. V was clipped by 6 bases and J by 2 bases; unmatched bases: 7. The CDR3 length is 15 residues. Germline-derived CDR1 and CDR2 are SGHTA and FQGNSA. This sample is part of a study of blood T cell repertoires in COVID-19. Study-level information: The samples span acute and convalescent COVID-19 from the United States, Italy and Spain.

In the study's own analysis: From reference gene primer amplification, estimates of nucleated cell counts were derived. Only in-frame clones appear in the TCRdb table, and some are missing; sequencing was by immunoSEQ multiplex PCR. V, J and clone size were drawn from that table, and D and trimming were deduced from the DNA. The sample carries a few hundred thousand clones, around 86% recorded once. The receptor comes from a man between 40 and 49 years old who had recovered from COVID-19. The rearrangement joins TRBV7-2 to TRBJ2-7; 10 bases agree with TRBD2. Specimen: peripheral blood. The CDR3 loop reads CASRFRTSGAYEQYF. The CDR3 DNA is TGTGCCAGCAGGTTCCGGACTAGCGGAGCCTACGAGCAGTACTTC.